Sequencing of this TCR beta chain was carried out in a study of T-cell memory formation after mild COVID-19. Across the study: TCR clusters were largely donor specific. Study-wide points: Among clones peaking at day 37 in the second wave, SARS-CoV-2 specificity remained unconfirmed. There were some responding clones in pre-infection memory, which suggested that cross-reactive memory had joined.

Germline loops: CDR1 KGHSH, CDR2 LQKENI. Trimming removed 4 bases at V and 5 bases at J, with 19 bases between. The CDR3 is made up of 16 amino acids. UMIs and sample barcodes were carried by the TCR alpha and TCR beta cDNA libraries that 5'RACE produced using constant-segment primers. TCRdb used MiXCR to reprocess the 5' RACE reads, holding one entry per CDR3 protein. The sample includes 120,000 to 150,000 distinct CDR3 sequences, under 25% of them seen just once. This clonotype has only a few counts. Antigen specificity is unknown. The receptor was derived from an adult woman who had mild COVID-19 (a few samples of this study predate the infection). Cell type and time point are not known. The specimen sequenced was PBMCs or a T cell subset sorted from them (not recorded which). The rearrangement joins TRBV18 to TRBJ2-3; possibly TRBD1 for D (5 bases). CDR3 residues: CASSLYYETAGDTQYF. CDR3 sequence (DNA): TGTGCCAGCTCACTCTACTACGAGACAGCAGGAGATACGCAGTATTTT.